The 9 T cell receptor beta chains given below trace back to one sample, sequenced in a study of OX40 agonist ivuxolimab in advanced cancers. The table came from immunoSEQ multiplex PCR; TCRdb's copy has only in-frame clones and leaves some out. The sample has tens of thousands of clones; 85% to 90% are singletons. The source was CD4+ or CD8+ T cells sorted from blood, collected in a trial of the OX40 agonist ivuxolimab. These receptors all come from an adult with an advanced solid tumor such as melanoma, head and neck, liver or kidney cancer.

V gene TRBV9 combines with J gene TRBJ2-3; TRBD2 matches 13 bases. Germline V gene data show CDR1 as SGDLS and CDR2 as YYNGEE. The junction had 4 bases not matched to a gene; V was cut back by 4 bases and J by 2 bases. CDR3 length equals 16 residues. The CDR3 here is CASSFGLAGATDTQYF. The DNA of the CDR3 is TGTGCCAGCAGCTTTGGACTAGCGGGGGCCACAGATACGCAGTATTTT.

This clone has just one count. The V gene is TRBV7-2, the J gene TRBJ1-2, with a possible D match to TRBD1 (5 bases). Looked up from germline, CDR1 is SGHTA and CDR2 is FQGNSA. The CDR3 covers 14 residues. Trimming shortened V by 1 base and J by 2 bases, and 8 bases separated the two germline ends. CDR3 coding DNA: TGTGCCAGCAGCTTAGACAGGACAAACTATGGCTACACCTTC. It codes for CASSLDRTNYGYTF. Full variable domain (remainder filled in from reference TRBV7-2 and TRBJ1-2): GAGVSQSPSNKVTEKGKDVELRCDPISGHTALYWYRQSLGQGLEFLIYFQGNSAPDKSGLPSDRFSAERTGGSVSTLTIQRTQQEDSAVYLCASSLDRTNYGYTFGSGTRLTVV.

This clone was seen only a few times. This sequence joins TRBV30 and TRBJ1-5; no firm D call. V was clipped by 5 bases and J by 0 bases, with 17 bases between them. The CDR3 has 16 residues. Germline V CDR1 and CDR2: GTSNPN, SVGIG (reference sequence). The CDR3 sequence: CAWVPEATDSNQPQHF. The CDR3, as DNA: TGTGCCTGGGTACCCGAGGCGACCGATAGCAATCAGCCCCAGCATTTT. Drawing the rest from reference TRBV30 and TRBJ1-5, the complete variable domain is SQTIHQWPATLVQPVGSPLSLECTVEGTSNPNLYWYRQAAGRGLQLLFYSVGIGQISSEVPQNLSASRPQDRQFILSSKKLLLSDSGFYLCAWVPEATDSNQPQHFGDGTRLSIL.

The chain joins TRBV6-4 to TRBJ2-1; 7 bases are a match to TRBD1. Germline CDR1 reads MRHNA; CDR2 reads SNTAGT. This CDR3 comprises 15 residues. The V gene end was trimmed by 6 bases and the J gene end by 7 bases; junction bases not matched to a gene: 12. CDR3 loop: CASRGGSTTGNEQFF. CDR3 DNA sequence: TGTGCCAGCAGAGGGGGCTCCACTACGGGGAATGAGCAGTTCTTC.

The rearrangement uses TRBV6-1 and TRBJ1-5; a weak D match, TRBD1 (6 bases). With 3 bases removed from V and 5 bases from J, the gap between germline ends came to 11 bases. The CDR3 sequence is 14 residues long. The germline CDR1 and CDR2 sequences are MNHNS and SASEGT. Written as DNA, the CDR3 is TGTGCCAGCAGTGAGGGGGGCGCTTATCAGCCCCAGCATTTT. This encodes CASSEGGAYQPQHF.

This chain connects TRBV4-1 to TRBJ2-4; no clear D gene. The germline gives CDR1 MGHRA, CDR2 YSYEKL. CDR3 length: 17 amino acids. Trimming stripped 2 bases from V and 1 base from J, with 15 bases between. The CDR3 DNA reads as TGCGCCAGCAGCCAACAGAGTAGCTTAGTTGCCAAAAACATTCAGTACTTC. This codes for CASSQQSSLVAKNIQYF.

Turning to this clone: Compared with germline, one end of the junction differs, possibly owing to a read error. The rearrangement joins TRBV7-7 to TRBJ2-3, with 10 bases aligning to TRBD2. The CDR3 is 17 residues long. Looked up from germline, CDR1 is SSHAT and CDR2 is FNYEAQ (reference sequence). This CDR3 reads CASSLASGGGFTDTQYF. CDR3 nucleotide sequence: TGTGCTAGCAGCTTAGCCAGCGGGGGGGGTTTCACAGATACGCAGTATTTT.

The chain couples TRBV5-1 to TRBJ2-1, with 12 bases fitting TRBD2. Germline V gene data show CDR1 as SGHRS and CDR2 as YFSETQ. The V gene end was trimmed by 4 bases and the J gene end by 5 bases; junction bases not matched to a gene: 13. The CDR3 sequence is 18 residues long. CDR3 region: CASSNRASGRAGDNEQFF. The CDR3 DNA is TGCGCCAGCAGCAACCGGGCTAGCGGGAGGGCCGGGGACAATGAGCAGTTCTTC.

The rearrangement joins TRBV2 to TRBJ2-5, with D perhaps TRBD1 (5 bases). CDR3 size: 13 residues. In germline, CDR1 is SNHLY, CDR2 FYNNEI. V was pared by 4 bases and J by 1 base, with 7 bases between. The CDR3 nucleotides are TGTGCCAGCAGTGGACAGTCCCAAGAGACCCAGTACTTC. Translation gives CASSGQSQETQYF.